Each of the 17 T cell receptor beta chains below was sequenced from the same sample in a study of OX40 agonist ivuxolimab in advanced cancers. Sequencing used immunoSEQ multiplex PCR; TCRdb keeps in-frame clones, though not all of them. The sample includes 65,000 or so clones, more than 80% of them seen just once. Sample: CD4+ or CD8+ T cells sorted from blood, taken in a trial of the OX40 agonist ivuxolimab. These receptors originate from an adult with an advanced solid tumor such as melanoma, head and neck, liver or kidney cancer.

CDR3 loop: CASSQLGGPKETQYF. The CDR3, as DNA: TGCGCCAGCAGCCAATTAGGGGGCCCTAAAGAGACCCAGTACTTC. The chain recombines TRBV4-1 with TRBJ2-5, with TRBD1 identical over 7 bases. Losses at the gene ends were 2 bases for V and 3 bases for J; bases not matched to a gene: 6. Germline CDR1 MGHRA, CDR2 YSYEKL. This CDR3 spans 15 amino acids.

This chain links TRBV5-4 with TRBJ1-1; D is possibly TRBD1 (6 bases). The CDR3 has 15 amino acids. The germline V and J ends were trimmed by 3 bases and 0 bases, with 12 bases remaining between them. Germline lookup yields CDR1 SGHNT and CDR2 YYREEE (reference sequence). The CDR3 is CASSSEGGLNTEAFF. The CDR3 nucleotides are TGTGCCAGCAGCTCTGAGGGGGGCTTGAACACTGAAGCTTTCTTT.

The chain has TRBV4-2 and TRBJ2-7; TRBD1 agrees at 10 bases. Germline CDR1 reads LGHNA; CDR2 reads YNFKEQ. The length of the CDR3 is 16 residues. V was pared by 3 bases and J by 4 bases, with 9 bases of the junction left unmatched. In DNA form, the CDR3 reads TGTGCCAGCAGCCACCCCGGGGGACAGGGGTGGTACGAGCAGTACTTC. Its translation is CASSHPGGQGWYEQYF.

This sequence joins TRBV7-5 and TRBJ1-5; the table's D call of TRBD1 was not tested on the DNA. TRBV7-5 is a pseudogene locus. The CDR3 is 16 amino acids. The CDR3 loop reads CARSLFSGQVHQPQHF. The DNA for the CDR3 is TGTGCCAGAAGCCTATTCAGCGGACAGGTACATCAGCCCCAGCATTTT.

Points on this clone: Distinct nucleotide sequences in the sample also encode this CDR3. In DNA, the CDR3 is TGTGCCAGCAGCCAGGACAGATTCCCCTACGAGCAGTACTTC. This translates into CASSQDRFPYEQYF. The genes are TRBV6-5 and TRBJ2-7; D may be TRBD1 (6 bases). V was trimmed by 6 bases and J by 2 bases, leaving 14 bases between them. CDR3 size: 14 residues. CDR1 MNHEY and CDR2 SVGAGI come from the germline V gene.

V is TRBV5-5 and J is TRBJ2-3; TRBD2 matches 12 bases. V shed 7 bases and J 2 bases; nucleotides not matched to a gene: 8. The germline V gene encodes CDR1 SGHKS and CDR2 YYEKEE (reference sequence). CDR3 length: 16 residues. This CDR3 is CASSRLAGDNTDTQYF. In nucleotides, the CDR3 is TGTGCCAGCTCAAGACTAGCGGGGGACAACACAGATACGCAGTATTTT.

Concerning this clone: Distinct nucleotide sequences in the sample also encode this CDR3. The rearrangement links TRBV2 to TRBJ2-3, with D possibly TRBD1 on 6 matching bases. Trimming cost V 1 base and J 3 bases, with 8 bases left between them. The CDR3 contains 14 residues. CDR1 SNHLY and CDR2 FYNNEI come from the germline V gene. The CDR3 spells CASSEDRGTDTQYF. In DNA, the CDR3 is TGTGCCAGCAGTGAAGATAGGGGGACAGATACGCAGTATTTT.

The chain is built from TRBV19 and TRBJ2-7; TRBD1 matches 11 bases. The germline V gene has CDR1 LNHDA and CDR2 SQIVND (reference sequence). V lost 5 bases and J lost 5; bases outside the gene matches: 5. This CDR3 is built from 14 residues. In nucleotides, the CDR3 is TGTGCCAGTAGTCGGACAGGGGGCTTCGACGAGCAGTACTTC. It encodes CASSRTGGFDEQYF.

The gene calls are TRBV4-1 and TRBJ2-3; D remains unclear. The CDR3 is 14 residues long. The germline V gene has CDR1 MGHRA and CDR2 YSYEKL. Trimming removed 0 bases from V and 3 bases from J, with 7 bases in between. For the CDR3, the DNA is TGCGCCAGCAGCCAAGATCCCGGAACAGATACGCAGTATTTT. It codes for CASSQDPGTDTQYF.

The chain combines TRBV28 with TRBJ1-1; D is possibly TRBD1 (5 bases). Germline V gene lookup returns CDR1 MDHEN and CDR2 SYDVKM. The CDR3 is made up of 14 amino acids. V was trimmed by 4 bases and J by 5 bases, leaving 14 bases between them. The CDR3 coding sequence is TGTGCCAGCAGTTCCGGCGGGGGTAGGACTGAAGCTTTCTTT. Its translation: CASSSGGGRTEAFF.

This chain connects TRBV10-3 to TRBJ2-3; the D gene is possibly TRBD1 (7 bases). This CDR3 has 13 residues. CDR1 and CDR2 from the germline V gene are ENHRY and SYGVKD. V was cut by 11 bases and J by 2 bases, with 14 bases left in between. CDR3 sequence: CASGGQNTDTQYF. The CDR3 DNA reads TGTGCCTCAGGGGGGCAGAACACAGATACGCAGTATTTT.

This chain connects TRBV5-6 to TRBJ1-2; D is possibly TRBD1 (5 bases). Trimming shortened V by 3 bases and J by 1 base, and 16 bases separated the two germline ends. Germline assignment: CDR1 SGHDT and CDR2 YYEEEE. This CDR3 has 16 amino acids. This chain's CDR3 is CASSWGGPANNYGYTF. DNA for the CDR3: TGTGCCAGCAGCTGGGGGGGACCGGCGAATAACTATGGCTACACCTTC.

The chain carries TRBV5-5 and TRBJ1-6; the D gene is possibly TRBD1 (5 bases). V dropped 3 bases and J dropped 13 bases, with 14 bases sitting between them. The CDR3 contains 13 residues. Germline loops: CDR1 SGHKS, CDR2 YYEKEE (reference sequence). CDR3 DNA sequence: TGTGCCAGCAGCTGGTTGGGGCAGCGGCCCCTCCACTTT. Translation gives CASSWLGQRPLHF.

The chain carries TRBV5-1 and TRBJ2-3; 7 bases line up with TRBD1. Germline V lookup: CDR1 SGHRS, CDR2 YFSETQ. The CDR3 covers 17 residues. Trimming at V came to 4 bases and at J to 1 base, leaving 12 bases not matched to a gene. CDR3 sequence (DNA): TGCGCCAGCAGCCCTGGCCAGGGGGTCCCTGGCACAGATACGCAGTATTTT. This encodes CASSPGQGVPGTDTQYF.

V gene TRBV7-6 combines with J gene TRBJ1-1, with TRBD1 as a possible D gene (5 bases). Germline V lookup: CDR1 SGHVS, CDR2 FNYEAQ. The CDR3 loop spans 12 amino acids. Trimming removed 1 base at V and 6 bases at J, with 6 bases between. For the CDR3, the DNA is TGTGCCAGCAGCTTAGGGGGGGCTGAAGCTTTCTTT. It yields the protein CASSLGGAEAFF.

A single count supports this clone. J is TRBJ1-2 and V is TRBV6-5, with a weak D call TRBD1 (6 bases). Germline CDR1 reads MNHEY; CDR2 reads SVGAGI. V gave up 7 bases and J gave up 4 bases, with 16 bases separating them. The CDR3 runs 14 residues. The CDR3 is CASKALQGSYGYTF. For the CDR3, the DNA is TGTGCCAGCAAGGCCCTGCAGGGGTCCTATGGCTACACCTTC.

The gene calls are TRBV6-1 and TRBJ2-7; D gene uncertain. The germline V gene has CDR1 MNHNS and CDR2 SASEGT. The V and J ends lost 4 bases and 6 bases respectively, with 16 bases between them. The CDR3 spans 14 residues. The CDR3 loop is CASSVVIGPSEQYF. CDR3 nucleotide sequence: TGTGCCAGCAGTGTAGTAATAGGGCCTTCCGAGCAGTACTTC.